The TCR beta chain under discussion was sequenced for a study of shared clonotypes between healthy human individuals. The CDR3 is made up of 15 amino acids. From germline, CDR1 is SGHDT and CDR2 YYEEEE. V lost 4 bases to trimming and J lost 4 bases; unmatched junction nucleotides: 9. As for this clone: The antigen remains undetermined.

Study-wide points: A few donors shared approximately 5% of their naive CD4 clonotypes.

The naive CD8 fraction comprised CD45RO-negative cells positively selected for CCR7 and excluded terminally differentiated effector memory CD45RA+ cells. On sorted subsets, replicate PCRs used 200 ng DNA, or approximately 33,000 T cell genomes. Repertoires were generated with immunoSEQ multiplex PCR, while TCRdb's copy carries only in-frame clones and drops some. The repertoire consists of roughly 2.1 million clones, with around 93% occurring once and the leading ten covering about 1.5%. The sequence was collected from a man in his late teens or twenties in good health. Some clones in this sample may be carry-over from other donors' samples. V and J are TRBV5-6 and TRBJ2-5; 8 bases line up with TRBD2. Sequenced material: naive CD8+ T cells from PBMCs. The CDR3 DNA sequence: TGTGCCAGCAGCCCGGGGCTAGCGGGTCGAGAGACCCAGTACTTC. It translates to CASSPGLAGRETQYF.